These 27 T cell receptor beta chains share one sample of origin, sequenced in a study of blood T cell repertoires in COVID-19 (dated by TCRdb to 2020 to 2022). The library was obtained by the immunoSEQ multiplex PCR assay. TCRdb limited this immuneACCESS table to in-frame rearrangements with V and J called. A share of clones is missing; checked studies link under half to unresolved V genes, and the rest is unexplained. Within this sample are 150,000 or so clones, with around 83% of them counted one time only. More than 4.5% of the sample is taken by the ten largest. What was sequenced was PBMCs or T cells enriched from blood (not recorded which). The receptors come from a woman aged 45-60 years who had been exposed to COVID-19.

The chain recombines TRBV4-2 with TRBJ2-3; 14 bases are a match to TRBD2. Germline assignment: CDR1 LGHNA and CDR2 YNFKEQ. V dropped 0 bases and J dropped 4; count of bases not matched to a gene: 6. This CDR3 has 18 amino acids. CDR3 region: CASSQEIGTSGGSDTQYF. CDR3 in DNA: TGTGCCAGCAGCCAAGAAATCGGGACTAGCGGGGGATCAGATACGCAGTATTTT.

This clone was seen ten or more times. The V and J genes are TRBV7-9 and TRBJ1-6, with D uncertain. Trimming stripped 0 bases from V and 8 bases from J, with 8 bases between. Germline CDR1 SEHNR, CDR2 FQNEAQ (reference sequence). The CDR3 totals 14 residues. The CDR3 spells CASSLAGRDSPLHF. Written as DNA, the CDR3 is TGTGCCAGCAGCTTAGCAGGGCGGGATTCACCCCTCCACTTT.

J is TRBJ1-5 and V is TRBV19; 8 positions match TRBD1. In germline, CDR1 is LNHDA, CDR2 SQIVND (reference sequence). CDR3 length: 13 amino acids. V shed 7 bases, J shed 2 bases, and the junction held 1 base outside the gene matches. The CDR3 DNA sequence: TGTGCCAGTACGGACAGGGGCAATCAGCCCCAGCATTTT. It encodes CASTDRGNQPQHF.

Only a few counts were recorded for this clone. CDR3 sequence reads: CASSLAVTGGEAFF. CDR3 bases: TGTGCCAGCAGCTTGGCCGTGACAGGGGGTGAAGCTTTCTTT. The chain joins TRBV5-6 to TRBJ1-1; 9 nucleotides agree with TRBD1. From germline, CDR1 is SGHDT and CDR2 YYEEEE. V dropped 0 bases and J dropped 7; count of bases not matched to a gene: 4. The CDR3 has 14 residues.

The rearrangement joins TRBV6-2 or TRBV6-3 to TRBJ2-7; 11 bases align to TRBD2. Germline V gene data show CDR1 as MNHEY and CDR2 as SVGEGT. This CDR3 has 14 residues. V was pared by 0 bases and J by 6 bases, with 1 base of the junction left unmatched. The CDR3, as DNA: TGTGCCAGCAGTTACTCACTAGCGGGAGTCGAGCAGTACTTC. Amino acids: CASSYSLAGVEQYF.

This chain connects TRBV5-5 to TRBJ2-2, with 9 bases lining up with TRBD1. After removal of 4 bases from V and 2 bases from J, the junction contained 9 bases not matched to a gene. Germline CDR1 reads SGHKS; CDR2 reads YYEKEE (reference sequence). This CDR3 spans 17 amino acids. The CDR3 region is CASSLTPGQGNTGELFF. CDR3 DNA sequence: TGTGCCAGCAGCCTAACCCCGGGACAGGGCAACACCGGGGAGCTGTTTTTT. The variable domain in full, completed from reference TRBV5-5 and TRBJ2-2, reads DAGVTQSPTHLIKTRGQQVTLRCSPISGHKSVSWYQQVLGQGPQFIFQYYEKEERGRGNFPDRFSARQFPNYSSELNVNALLLGDSALYLCASSLTPGQGNTGELFFGEGSRLTVL.

J is TRBJ1-5 and V is TRBV5-1; D perhaps matches TRBD1 (6 bases). CDR3 length equals 14 residues. Germline V gives CDR1 SGHRS, CDR2 YFSETQ. V was cut by 4 bases and J by 3 bases, with 11 bases left in between. The CDR3 nucleotides read TGCGCCAGCAGCCGGGGGGCTCCCAATCAGCCCCAGCATTTT. This encodes CASSRGAPNQPQHF. The variable domain in full, with the rest retrieved from reference TRBV5-1 and TRBJ1-5, is KAGVTQTPRYLIKTRGQQVTLSCSPISGHRSVSWYQQTPGQGLQFLFEYFSETQRNKGNFPGRFSGRQFSNSRSEMNVSTLELGDSALYLCASSRGAPNQPQHFGDGTRLSIL.

DNA for the CDR3: TGTGCCAGCAGTTCGAAGAGCTCCTACAATGAGCAGTTCTTC. Its protein is CASSSKSSYNEQFF. V gene TRBV27 combines with J gene TRBJ2-1; the D is unclear. V gave up 4 bases and J gave up 0 bases, with 7 bases separating them. CDR3 size: 14 residues. The V gene's germline CDR1 is MNHEY and CDR2 SMNVEV (reference sequence).

Here the CDR3 reads CASSLGGASNYGYTF. CDR3 nucleotides: TGCGCCAGCAGTCTAGGGGGGGCTAGTAACTATGGCTACACCTTC. The chain has TRBV5-1 and TRBJ1-2, with D perhaps matching TRBD1 (6 bases). Germline CDR1 is SGHRS and CDR2 is YFSETQ. The CDR3 has 15 residues. Between the trimmed V and J ends, which lost 5 bases and 1 base, there was a span of 15 bases.

The chain couples TRBV25-1 to TRBJ1-4; D perhaps matches TRBD1 (6 bases). The CDR3 is 15 amino acids. Germline V CDR1 and CDR2: MGHDK, SYGVNS. Trimming shortened V by 4 bases and J by 7 bases, and 16 bases separated the two germline ends. The CDR3 sequence: CASSGAGGYGEKLFF. DNA of the CDR3: TGTGCCAGCAGTGGAGCGGGGGGCTACGGTGAAAAACTGTTTTTT. The variable domain in full, completed from reference TRBV25-1 and TRBJ1-4, reads EADIYQTPRYLVIGTGKKITLECSQTMGHDKMYWYQQDPGMELHLIHYSYGVNSTEKGDLSSESTVSRIRTEHFPLTLESARPSHTSQYLCASSGAGGYGEKLFFGSGTQLSVL.

The chain carries TRBV6-2 or TRBV6-3 and TRBJ2-3; TRBD2 matches at 15 bases. The V gene end was trimmed by 2 bases and the J gene end by 2 bases; junction bases not matched to a gene: 5. The CDR3 consists of 18 residues. CDR1 is MNHEY and CDR2 is SVGEGT in the germline V gene. The CDR3 DNA is TGTGCCAGCAGTTACACTGGGACTAGCGGGAGGCCCACAGATACGCAGTATTTT. As protein: CASSYTGTSGRPTDTQYF.

The chain recombines TRBV18 with TRBJ1-5; D is undetermined. V was clipped by 3 bases and J by 9 bases, with 9 bases between them. The length of the CDR3 is 12 residues. Germline assignment: CDR1 KGHSH and CDR2 LQKENI. For the CDR3, the DNA is TGTGCCAGCTCACCGCCGGGTGGGCCCCAGCATTTT. Protein: CASSPPGGPQHF.

This clone was recorded only once. This chain joins TRBV4-3 and TRBJ1-2; 9 bases match TRBD1. Germline-derived CDR1 and CDR2 are LGHNA and YSLEER. The CDR3 runs 15 residues. V lost 4 bases and J lost 2; bases outside the gene matches: 5. The CDR3 reads CASSPGQGLNYGYTF. The CDR3, as DNA: TGCGCCAGCAGCCCAGGACAGGGGCTAAACTATGGCTACACCTTC.

The gene calls are TRBV7-9 and TRBJ2-1, with 10 bases that match TRBD2. This CDR3 region has 15 residues. The ends lost 7 bases at V and 3 bases at J; junction bases unmatched: 6. CDR1 is SEHNR, CDR2 FQNEAQ, per germline (reference sequence). DNA of the CDR3: TGTGCCAGCACCCTAAGCGGGGGGGGCTACAATGAGCAGTTCTTC. Amino acid sequence: CASTLSGGGYNEQFF.

This clone has just a few counts. The chain carries TRBV7-2 and TRBJ1-1; unclear D gene. Germline CDR1 SGHTA, CDR2 FQGNSA. Trimming took 3 bases from V and 5 from J, leaving 10 bases between them. The CDR3 length is 13 residues. The CDR3 here is CASSFGPGTEAFF. The CDR3 nucleotides read TGTGCCAGCAGCTTTGGGCCGGGGACTGAAGCTTTCTTT.

The chain combines TRBV5-1 with TRBJ1-1; weak D call: TRBD1 (5 bases). Germline loops: CDR1 SGHRS, CDR2 YFSETQ. The V end lost 4 bases, the J end lost 1 base, and 17 bases lay between the germline ends. The CDR3 contains 16 residues. The CDR3 DNA reads as TGCGCCAGCAGCCCCCCACGCCGGGGGACGAACACTGAAGCTTTCTTT. Amino acid sequence: CASSPPRRGTNTEAFF.

The CDR3 spells CASSGLGGKTEAFF. The DNA for the CDR3 is TGTGCCAGTAGTGGACTGGGGGGGAAAACTGAAGCTTTCTTT. This chain joins TRBV19 and TRBJ1-1, with a tentative D call TRBD1 (5 bases). CDR1 is LNHDA and CDR2 is SQIVND in the germline V gene (reference sequence). The CDR3 is 14 amino acids. V was clipped by 5 bases and J by 5 bases, with 15 bases between them.

As DNA, the CDR3 is TGTGCCACCAGCTTAAACACAGGGAACTCTGGAAACACCATATATTTT. Amino acid sequence: CATSLNTGNSGNTIYF. The V call is TRBV15, the J call TRBJ1-3; TRBD1 is a possible D gene (6 bases). The CDR3 runs 16 residues. Trimming removed 5 bases at V and 0 bases at J, with 14 bases between. The V gene's germline CDR1 is LNHNV and CDR2 YYDKDF (reference sequence). The variable domain in full, with the rest retrieved from reference TRBV15 and TRBJ1-3, is DAMVIQNPRYQVTQFGKPVTLSCSQTLNHNVMYWYQQKSSQAPKLLFHYYDKDFNNEADTPDNFQSRRPNTSFCFLDIRSPGLGDTAMYLCATSLNTGNSGNTIYFGEGSWLTVV.

The chain carries TRBV29-1 and TRBJ1-5; D may be TRBD1 (6 bases). Germline V lookup: CDR1 SQVTM, CDR2 ANQGSEA. The CDR3 runs to 13 residues. V shed 6 bases and J shed 7 bases, with 16 bases lying between them. The CDR3 DNA follows: TGCAGCGTAACTCAGGGGACCGGCCAGCCCCAGCATTTT. Its translation: CSVTQGTGQPQHF.

V gene TRBV9 combines with J gene TRBJ2-1; 10 bases fit TRBD1. This CDR3 contains 16 residues. Germline V gene data show CDR1 as SGDLS and CDR2 as YYNGEE. Unmatched junction bases numbered 6, after V lost 0 bases and J lost 6 bases. The CDR3 bases are TGTGCCAGCAGCGTAGGGGACAGGGGAAGAACCAATGAGCAGTTCTTC. Its translation is CASSVGDRGRTNEQFF.

V and J are TRBV11-3 and TRBJ2-1; no definite D call. Germline CDR1 SGHNT, CDR2 YENEEA. With 0 bases removed from V and 9 bases from J, the gap between germline ends came to 6 bases. The CDR3 length is 12 residues. CDR3 region: CASSLESGEQFF. CDR3 DNA: TGTGCCAGCAGCTTAGAGTCCGGTGAGCAGTTCTTC.

This chain connects TRBV7-2 to TRBJ1-1, with 7 bases that match TRBD1. The CDR3 is 17 residues long. CDR1 and CDR2 (germline): SGHTA, FQGNSA. The V segment lost 1 base and the J segment 2 bases; nucleotides outside the gene matches: 10. The DNA for the CDR3 is TGTGCCAGCAGCTTAGTCGCGACAGGGAGTAGAAACACTGAAGCTTTCTTT. It is translated as CASSLVATGSRNTEAFF.

The chain is built from TRBV27 and TRBJ1-1; D perhaps matches TRBD1 (6 bases). Germline CDR1 and CDR2: MNHEY and SMNVEV (reference sequence). The V and J ends lost 4 bases and 3 bases respectively, with 21 bases between them. This CDR3 comprises 17 residues. CDR3 DNA sequence: TGTGCCAGCAGTTCGAACCAGGTGGGGGCGCTGGACACTGAAGCTTTCTTT. This codes for CASSSNQVGALDTEAFF.

The chain uses TRBV5-4 and TRBJ1-1, with D hard to call. The V end lost 5 bases, the J end lost 10 bases, and 21 bases lay between the germline ends. Looked up from germline, CDR1 is SGHNT and CDR2 is YYREEE (reference sequence). The CDR3 is 14 amino acids. The CDR3 nucleotides are TGTGCCAGCAGACCCTCCGGACTTCTCGACGGAGCTTTCTTT. As protein: CASRPSGLLDGAFF.

V gene TRBV19 combines with J gene TRBJ1-1; D unclear. The germline gives CDR1 LNHDA, CDR2 SQIVND (reference sequence). Between the trimmed V and J ends, which lost 3 bases and 11 bases, there was a span of 10 bases. CDR3 length: 11 residues. In nucleotides, the CDR3 is TGTGCCAGTAGTATCGGTTTAGAGGCTTTCTTT. Encoded protein: CASSIGLEAFF.

There are a few counts of this clone. For the CDR3, the DNA is TGTGCCAGCAGTGACTCTAGCGCCGGGGAGCTGTTTTTT. Its translation: CASSDSSAGELFF. V is TRBV6-4 and J is TRBJ2-2; possible D gene TRBD2, 5 bases. This CDR3 contains 13 residues. Between the trimmed V and J ends, which lost 0 bases and 6 bases, there was a span of 5 bases. Germline CDR1 is MRHNA and CDR2 is SNTAGT.

This clone was seen a handful of times. This chain links TRBV19 with TRBJ1-3; weak D call: TRBD1 (5 bases). Trimming took off 5 bases at V and 0 bases at J, with 14 bases between the two ends. Germline-derived CDR1 and CDR2 are LNHDA and SQIVND (reference sequence). There are 16 residues in the CDR3. The CDR3 bases are TGTGCCAGTAGTGCCCGACAGCTGCTCTCTGGAAACACCATATATTTT. Residues: CASSARQLLSGNTIYF.